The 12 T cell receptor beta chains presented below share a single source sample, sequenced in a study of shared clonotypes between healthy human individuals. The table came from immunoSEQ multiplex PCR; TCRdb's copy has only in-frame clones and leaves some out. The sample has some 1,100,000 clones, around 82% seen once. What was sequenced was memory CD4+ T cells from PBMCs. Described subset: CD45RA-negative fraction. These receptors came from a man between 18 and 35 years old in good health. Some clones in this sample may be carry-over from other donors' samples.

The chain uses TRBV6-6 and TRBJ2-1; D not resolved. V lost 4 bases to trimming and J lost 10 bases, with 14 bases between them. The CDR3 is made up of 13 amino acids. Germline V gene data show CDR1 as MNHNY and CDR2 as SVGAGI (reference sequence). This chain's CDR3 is CASSSVSTYEQFF. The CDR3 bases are TGTGCCAGCAGTTCGGTCTCCACCTACGAGCAGTTCTTC.

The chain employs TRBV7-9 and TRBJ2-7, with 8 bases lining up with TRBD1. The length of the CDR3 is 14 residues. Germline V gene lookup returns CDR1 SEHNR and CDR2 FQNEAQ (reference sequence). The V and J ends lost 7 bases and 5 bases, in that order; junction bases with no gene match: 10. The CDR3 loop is CASNSPDRVHEQYF. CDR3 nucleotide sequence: TGTGCCAGCAACTCACCGGACAGGGTCCACGAGCAGTACTTC. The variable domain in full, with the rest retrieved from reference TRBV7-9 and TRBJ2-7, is DTGVSQNPRHKITKRGQNVTFRCDPISEHNRLYWYRQTLGQGPEFLTYFQNEAQLEKSRLLSDRFSAERPKGSFSTLEIQRTEQGDSAMYLCASNSPDRVHEQYFGPGTRLTVT.

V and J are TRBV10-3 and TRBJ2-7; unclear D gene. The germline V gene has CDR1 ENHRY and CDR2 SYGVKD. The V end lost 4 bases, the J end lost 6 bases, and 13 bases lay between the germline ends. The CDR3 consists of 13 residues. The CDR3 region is CAISVELLLEQYF. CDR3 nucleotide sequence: TGTGCCATCAGTGTTGAGCTCCTACTCGAGCAGTACTTC.

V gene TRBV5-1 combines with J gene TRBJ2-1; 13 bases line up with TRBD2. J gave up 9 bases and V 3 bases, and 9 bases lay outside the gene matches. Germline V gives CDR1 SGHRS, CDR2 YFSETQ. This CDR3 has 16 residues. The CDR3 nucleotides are TGCGCCAGCAGCTCGAAAACTACTAGCGGGAGGGGTGAGCAGTTCTTC. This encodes CASSSKTTSGRGEQFF. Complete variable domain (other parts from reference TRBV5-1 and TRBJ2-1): KAGVTQTPRYLIKTRGQQVTLSCSPISGHRSVSWYQQTPGQGLQFLFEYFSETQRNKGNFPGRFSGRQFSNSRSEMNVSTLELGDSALYLCASSSKTTSGRGEQFFGPGTRLTVL.

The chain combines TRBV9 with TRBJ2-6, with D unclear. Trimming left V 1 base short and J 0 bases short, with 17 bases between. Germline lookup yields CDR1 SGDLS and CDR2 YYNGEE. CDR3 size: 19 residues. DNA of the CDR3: TGTGCCAGCAGCGTATTGGAAAGGACCCTCATCTCTGGGGCCAACGTCCTGACTTTC. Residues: CASSVLERTLISGANVLTF.

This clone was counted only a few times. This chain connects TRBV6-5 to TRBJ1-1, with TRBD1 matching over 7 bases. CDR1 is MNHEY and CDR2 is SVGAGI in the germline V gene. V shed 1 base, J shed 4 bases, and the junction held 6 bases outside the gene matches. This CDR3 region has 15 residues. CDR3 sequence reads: CASSYWDRRGTEAFF. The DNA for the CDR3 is TGTGCCAGCAGTTACTGGGACAGAAGGGGCACTGAAGCTTTCTTT.

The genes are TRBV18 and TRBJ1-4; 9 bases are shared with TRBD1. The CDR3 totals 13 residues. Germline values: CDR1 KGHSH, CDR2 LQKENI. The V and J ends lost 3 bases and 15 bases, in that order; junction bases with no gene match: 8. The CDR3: CASSPTGGREVFF. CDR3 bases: TGTGCCAGCTCACCGACAGGGGGAAGGGAGGTGTTTTTT.

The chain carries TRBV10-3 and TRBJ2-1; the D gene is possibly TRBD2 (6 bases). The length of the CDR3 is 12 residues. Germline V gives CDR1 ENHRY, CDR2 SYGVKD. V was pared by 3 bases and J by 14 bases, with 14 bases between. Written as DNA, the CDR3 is TGTGCCATCAGTGAAGTGGGGGGAGCAGAGTTCTTC. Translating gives CAISEVGGAEFF.

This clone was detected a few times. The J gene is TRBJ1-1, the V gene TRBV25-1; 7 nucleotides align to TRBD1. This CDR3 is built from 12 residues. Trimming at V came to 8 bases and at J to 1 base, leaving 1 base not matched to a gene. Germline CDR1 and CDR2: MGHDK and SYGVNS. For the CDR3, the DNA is TGTGCCAGCCGACAGGGGAACACTGAAGCTTTCTTT. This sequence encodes CASRQGNTEAFF.

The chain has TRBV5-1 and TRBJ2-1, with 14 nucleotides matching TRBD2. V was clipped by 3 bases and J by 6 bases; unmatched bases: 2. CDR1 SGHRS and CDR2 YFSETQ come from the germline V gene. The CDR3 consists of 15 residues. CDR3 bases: TGCGCCAGCAGCTGGGGGACTAGCGGGAGCAATGAGCAGTTCTTC. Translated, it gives CASSWGTSGSNEQFF.

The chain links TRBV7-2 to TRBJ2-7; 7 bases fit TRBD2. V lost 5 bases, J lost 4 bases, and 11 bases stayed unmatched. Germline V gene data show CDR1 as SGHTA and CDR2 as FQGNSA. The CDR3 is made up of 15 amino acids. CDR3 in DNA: TGTGCCAGCAGCCTACGAGCGGGACTGATATACGAGCAGTACTTC. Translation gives CASSLRAGLIYEQYF.

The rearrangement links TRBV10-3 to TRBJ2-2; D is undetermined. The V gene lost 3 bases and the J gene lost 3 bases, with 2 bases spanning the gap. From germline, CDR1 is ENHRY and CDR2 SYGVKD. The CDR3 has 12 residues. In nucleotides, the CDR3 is TGTGCCATCAGTGAATACACCGGGGAGCTGTTTTTT. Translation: CAISEYTGELFF.